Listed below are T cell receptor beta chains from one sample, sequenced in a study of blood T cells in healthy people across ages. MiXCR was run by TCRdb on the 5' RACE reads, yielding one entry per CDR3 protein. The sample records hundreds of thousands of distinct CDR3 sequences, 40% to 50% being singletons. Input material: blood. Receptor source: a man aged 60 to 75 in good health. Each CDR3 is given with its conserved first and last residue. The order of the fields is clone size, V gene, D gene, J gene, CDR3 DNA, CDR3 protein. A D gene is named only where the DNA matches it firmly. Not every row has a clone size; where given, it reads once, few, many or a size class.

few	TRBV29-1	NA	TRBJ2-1	TGCAGCGTTGAAGAGCTAGGGGCTCCCTTCAATGAGCAGTTCTTC	CSVEELGAPFNEQFF
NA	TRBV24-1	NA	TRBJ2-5	TGTGCCACCAGTGATTGGGGGACCTCGGAGACCCAGTACTTC	CATSDWGTSETQYF
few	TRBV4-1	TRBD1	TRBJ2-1	TGCGCCAGCAGCCAACCAAAAGGGACAGGGGGTAATGAGCAGTTCTTC	CASSQPKGTGGNEQFF
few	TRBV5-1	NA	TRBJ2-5	TGCGCCAGCAGCCCCGGGACACTTTTTGGGGAGACCCAGTACTTC	CASSPGTLFGETQYF
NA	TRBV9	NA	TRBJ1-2	TGTGCCAGCAGCGTAGGCTCCGGGACCTATTATGGCTACACCTTC	CASSVGSGTYYGYTF
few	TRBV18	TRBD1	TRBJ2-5	TGTGCCAGCTCACCACGGAGGACAGGGACTGCCCAGTACTTC	CASSPRRTGTAQYF
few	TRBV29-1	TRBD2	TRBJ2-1	TGCAGCGTTGAGAGGACTAGCGGGGGGGCGGGTGAGCAGTTCTTC	CSVERTSGGAGEQFF
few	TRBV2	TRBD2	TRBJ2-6	TGTGCCGGCTACGGGGGGGCCTTCATTGGGGCCAACGTCCTGACTTTC	CAGYGGAFIGANVLTF
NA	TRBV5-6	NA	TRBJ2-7	TGTGCCAGCAGCTTGGGAAAGGCCTACGAGCAGTACTTC	CASSLGKAYEQYF
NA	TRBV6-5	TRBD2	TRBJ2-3	TGTGCCAGCAGTTGGTCTAGCGGGGCAGATACGCAGTATTTT	CASSWSSGADTQYF
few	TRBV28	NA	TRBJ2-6	TGTGCCAGCAGTTTACGGGGGAACGGGGCCAACGTCCTGACTTTC	CASSLRGNGANVLTF
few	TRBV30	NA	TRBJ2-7	TGTGCCTGGAGTGTGGCGCCAGGTACGAAGGTGCAGTACTTC	CAWSVAPGTKVQYF
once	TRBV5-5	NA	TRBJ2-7	TGTGCCAGCACCCGGGGCCTTGAGAACAGACCTAACGAGCAGTACTTC	CASTRGLENRPNEQYF
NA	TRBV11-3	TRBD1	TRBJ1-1	TGTGCCAGCAGCTTAGCCACAGGGGGCAATACTGAAGCTTTCTTT	CASSLATGGNTEAFF
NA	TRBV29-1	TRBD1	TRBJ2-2	TGCAGCGTGGGACAGAAGACGAACACCGGGGAGCTGTTTTTT	CSVGQKTNTGELFF
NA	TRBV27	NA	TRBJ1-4	TGTGCCAGCAGACGTCGAGGGGGGGTCGGTGAAAAACTGTTTTTT	CASRRRGGVGEKLFF
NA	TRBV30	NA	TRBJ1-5	TGTGCCTGGAGTGTCGGGCAGGCACACAATCAGCCCCAGCATTTT	CAWSVGQAHNQPQHF
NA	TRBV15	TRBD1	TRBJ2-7	TGTGCCACCAAAAGACAGGGAGACGACGAGCAGTACTTC	CATKRQGDDEQYF
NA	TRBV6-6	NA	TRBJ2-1	TGTGCCAGCAGTTACTCAGGACTAAAAACCTGGCACAGTGAGCAGTTCTTC	CASSYSGLKTWHSEQFF
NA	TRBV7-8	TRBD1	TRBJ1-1	TGTGCCAGCAGCTTGGGGACAGGGTTTCAAGGAGCTTTCTTT	CASSLGTGFQGAFF
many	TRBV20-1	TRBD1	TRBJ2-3	TGCAGTGCCTCGGGACAGCCGAGCCGAGATACGCAGTATTTT	CSASGQPSRDTQYF
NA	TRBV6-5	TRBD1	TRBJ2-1	TGTGCCAGCAGGGACAGGGTCGATGAGCAGTTCTTC	CASRDRVDEQFF
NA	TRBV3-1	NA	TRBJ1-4	TGTGCCAGCAGCCAAGCAGGGGCGGCGCGACTGTTTTTT	CASSQAGAARLFF
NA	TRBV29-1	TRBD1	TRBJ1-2	TGCAGCCCGTGGACAGGGGAGGTCGATGGCTACACCTTC	CSPWTGEVDGYTF